Listed below are T cell receptor beta chains from one sample, sequenced in a study of blood T cell repertoires in COVID-19. Profiling relied on immunoSEQ multiplex PCR, and the TCRdb table lists in-frame clones only, not all of them. The sample has about 150,000 clones, around 82% seen once. Sequencing was done on a sample of peripheral blood. These receptor sequences come from a man between 60 and 75 years old with COVID-19, enrolled during active disease. Both conserved end residues are part of each CDR3. The order of the fields is J gene, V gene, D gene, clone size, CDR3 DNA, CDR3 protein. The D gene is left open where the match is weak. Size is omitted from some rows. Given values are once, few, many or a class for expanded clones.

J gene: TRBJ2-1; V gene: TRBV28; D gene: TRBD2; clone size: NA; CDR3 DNA: TGTGCCAGCACCCCCCCTACCGGGACTAGCACGAATGAGCAGTTCTTC; CDR3 protein: CASTPPTGTSTNEQFF
J gene: TRBJ2-3; V gene: TRBV7-2; D gene: NA; clone size: NA; CDR3 DNA: TGTGCCAGCAACACTAGGAGAACCACAGATACGCAGTATTTT; CDR3 protein: CASNTRRTTDTQYF
J gene: TRBJ1-3; V gene: TRBV7-2; D gene: NA; clone size: NA; CDR3 DNA: TGTGCCAGCAGCTTAGCGTGGGGCCTGCGAAACACCATATATTTT; CDR3 protein: CASSLAWGLRNTIYF
J gene: TRBJ2-3; V gene: TRBV3-1/TRBV3-2; D gene: TRBD1; clone size: once; CDR3 DNA: TGTGCCAGCAGCCTTCCGACAGGGGCAACAGATACGCAGTATTTT; CDR3 protein: CASSLPTGATDTQYF
J gene: TRBJ2-7; V gene: TRBV4-1; D gene: NA; clone size: NA; CDR3 DNA: TGCGCCAGCAGCCAAGATCAACGGCAGGGGTACAGCTACGAGCAGTACTTC; CDR3 protein: CASSQDQRQGYSYEQYF
J gene: TRBJ2-3; V gene: TRBV6-4; D gene: NA; clone size: once; CDR3 DNA: TGTGCCAGCAGTGAAACTACTTTGTCCGCTACGCAGTATTTT; CDR3 protein: CASSETTLSATQYF
J gene: TRBJ2-1; V gene: TRBV6-5; D gene: TRBD2; clone size: NA; CDR3 DNA: TGTGCCAGCAGTTCCCCTAGCGGGAACTCCTACAATGAGCAGTTCTTC; CDR3 protein: CASSSPSGNSYNEQFF
J gene: TRBJ1-6; V gene: TRBV7-2; D gene: NA; clone size: NA; CDR3 DNA: TGTGCCAGCAGCTTAGAAATCATGACAGTTAATTCACCCCTCCACTTT; CDR3 protein: CASSLEIMTVNSPLHF
J gene: TRBJ1-1; V gene: TRBV6-6; D gene: TRBD1; clone size: NA; CDR3 DNA: TGTGCCAGCAGTCAGGGGGCTGAAGCTTTCTTT; CDR3 protein: CASSQGAEAFF
J gene: TRBJ1-6; V gene: TRBV21-1; D gene: NA; clone size: NA; CDR3 DNA: TGTGCCAGCAGCAAGGGGCAGAAGAATTCACCCCTCCACTTT; CDR3 protein: CASSKGQKNSPLHF
J gene: TRBJ1-1; V gene: TRBV7-2; D gene: NA; clone size: NA; CDR3 DNA: TGTGCCAGCAGCCTTAACAGGGCCACTGAAGCTTTCTTT; CDR3 protein: CASSLNRATEAFF
J gene: TRBJ1-3; V gene: TRBV7-2; D gene: NA; clone size: NA; CDR3 DNA: TGTGCCAGCAGCTTAGATAGGGCCCAGAGGGATGGAAACACCATATATTTT; CDR3 protein: CASSLDRAQRDGNTIYF
J gene: TRBJ2-3; V gene: TRBV5-6; D gene: NA; clone size: NA; CDR3 DNA: TGTGCCAGCAGCCGTGTATGGACAGAACAGGCAGATACGCAGTATTTT; CDR3 protein: CASSRVWTEQADTQYF
J gene: TRBJ2-2; V gene: TRBV7-3; D gene: NA; clone size: NA; CDR3 DNA: TGTGCCAGCAGCCCTAATGGCGGGGAGCTGTTTTTT; CDR3 protein: CASSPNGGELFF
J gene: TRBJ2-2; V gene: TRBV24-1; D gene: TRBD1; clone size: NA; CDR3 DNA: TGTGCCACCAGTGACCCGCGGACAGGGGGCTCTGACACCGGGGAGCTGTTTTTT; CDR3 protein: CATSDPRTGGSDTGELFF
J gene: TRBJ2-2; V gene: TRBV10-2; D gene: NA; clone size: NA; CDR3 DNA: TGCGCCAGCAGACTACTCCAGGGGACCGGGGAGCTGTTTTTT; CDR3 protein: CASRLLQGTGELFF
J gene: TRBJ2-2; V gene: TRBV2; D gene: NA; clone size: NA; CDR3 DNA: TGTGCCAGCAGTGTCCTGGAGAGCACCGGGGAGCTGTTTTTT; CDR3 protein: CASSVLESTGELFF
J gene: TRBJ1-5; V gene: TRBV3-1/TRBV3-2; D gene: NA; clone size: NA; CDR3 DNA: TGTGCCAGCAGCCGAGACTCAGGGGGCAATCAGCCCCAGCATTTT; CDR3 protein: CASSRDSGGNQPQHF
J gene: TRBJ2-4; V gene: TRBV7-2; D gene: TRBD1; clone size: NA; CDR3 DNA: TGTGCCAGCAGCCAAGGGGGACAGGGGAAGCTAGCCAAAAACATTCAGTACTTC; CDR3 protein: CASSQGGQGKLAKNIQYF
J gene: TRBJ1-2; V gene: TRBV7-9; D gene: NA; clone size: NA; CDR3 DNA: TGTGCCAGCAGCCCTCTTCTTGGCTACACCTTC; CDR3 protein: CASSPLLGYTF
J gene: TRBJ1-2; V gene: TRBV12-3/TRBV12-4; D gene: TRBD1; clone size: NA; CDR3 DNA: TGTGCCAGCAGACCCGGGACAGGGTATGGCTACACCTTC; CDR3 protein: CASRPGTGYGYTF
J gene: TRBJ2-1; V gene: TRBV2; D gene: NA; clone size: NA; CDR3 DNA: TGTGCCAGCGCCAAGACTCCGAGCTCCTACAATGAGCAGTTCTTC; CDR3 protein: CASAKTPSSYNEQFF
J gene: TRBJ1-5; V gene: TRBV2; D gene: NA; clone size: NA; CDR3 DNA: TGTGCCAGCACTTGGCAGTACAATCAGCCCCAGCATTTT; CDR3 protein: CASTWQYNQPQHF
J gene: TRBJ2-6; V gene: TRBV24-1; D gene: TRBD1; clone size: NA; CDR3 DNA: TGTGCCACCAGTGATTCATCAGGACAGGGGACCTCCGGGGCCAACGTCCTGACTTTC; CDR3 protein: CATSDSSGQGTSGANVLTF
J gene: TRBJ1-1; V gene: TRBV12-3/TRBV12-4; D gene: TRBD1; clone size: NA; CDR3 DNA: TGTGCCAGCACTCGGACAGGACGAACTGAAGCTTTCTTT; CDR3 protein: CASTRTGRTEAFF
J gene: TRBJ1-6; V gene: TRBV19; D gene: TRBD1; clone size: NA; CDR3 DNA: TGTGCCAGTAGACCACAGGGGCGAACAAATTCACCCCTCCACTTT; CDR3 protein: CASRPQGRTNSPLHF
J gene: TRBJ2-7; V gene: TRBV28; D gene: NA; clone size: once; CDR3 DNA: TGTGCCAGCAGTTTATCGGCGGGTGGGATCTACGAGCAGTACTTC; CDR3 protein: CASSLSAGGIYEQYF
J gene: TRBJ1-5; V gene: TRBV3-1/TRBV3-2; D gene: NA; clone size: NA; CDR3 DNA: TGTGCCAGCAGCCAAGCAGGGCAGGGTGGCCAGCCCCAGCATTTT; CDR3 protein: CASSQAGQGGQPQHF
J gene: TRBJ1-2; V gene: TRBV5-4; D gene: NA; clone size: NA; CDR3 DNA: NA; CDR3 protein: CASSNVGAGTF
J gene: TRBJ2-2; V gene: TRBV7-9; D gene: TRBD1; clone size: NA; CDR3 DNA: TGTGCCAGCTCCGAGGGGGCGCCCGGGGAGCTGTTTTTT; CDR3 protein: CASSEGAPGELFF
J gene: TRBJ1-2; V gene: TRBV5-3; D gene: TRBD1; clone size: NA; CDR3 DNA: TGTGCCAACCGGACAGGTAAGAATGGCTACACCTTC; CDR3 protein: CANRTGKNGYTF